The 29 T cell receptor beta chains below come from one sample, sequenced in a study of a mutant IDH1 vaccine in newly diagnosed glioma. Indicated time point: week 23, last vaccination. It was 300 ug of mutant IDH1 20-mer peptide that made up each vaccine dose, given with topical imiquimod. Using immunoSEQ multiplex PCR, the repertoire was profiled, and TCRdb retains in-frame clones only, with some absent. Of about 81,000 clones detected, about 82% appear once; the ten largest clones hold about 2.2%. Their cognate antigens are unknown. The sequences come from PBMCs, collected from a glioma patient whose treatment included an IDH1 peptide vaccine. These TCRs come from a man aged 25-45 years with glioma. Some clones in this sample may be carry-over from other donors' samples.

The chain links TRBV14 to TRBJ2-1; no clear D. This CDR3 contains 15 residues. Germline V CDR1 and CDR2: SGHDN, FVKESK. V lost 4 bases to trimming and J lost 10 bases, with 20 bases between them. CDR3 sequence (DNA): TGTGCCAGCAGCCCCTATGTCGGTAGGATGGGGGAGCAGTTCTTC. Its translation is CASSPYVGRMGEQFF.

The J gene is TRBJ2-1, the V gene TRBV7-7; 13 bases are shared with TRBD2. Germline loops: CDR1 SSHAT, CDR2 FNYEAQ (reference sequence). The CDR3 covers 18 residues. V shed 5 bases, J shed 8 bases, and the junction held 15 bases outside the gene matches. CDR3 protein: CASSPRLAGGYLLDEQFF. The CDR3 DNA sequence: TGTGCCAGCAGCCCGAGACTAGCGGGGGGCTATTTATTGGATGAGCAGTTCTTC. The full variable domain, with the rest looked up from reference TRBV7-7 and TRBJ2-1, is GAGVSQSPRYKVTKRGQDVTLRCDPISSHATLYWYQQALGQGPEFLTYFNYEAQPDKSGLPSDRFSAERPEGSISTLTIQRTEQRDSAMYRCASSPRLAGGYLLDEQFFGPGTRLTVL.

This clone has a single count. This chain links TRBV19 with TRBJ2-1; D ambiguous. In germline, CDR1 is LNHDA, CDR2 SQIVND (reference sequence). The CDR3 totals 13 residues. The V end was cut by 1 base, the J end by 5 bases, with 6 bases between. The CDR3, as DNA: TGTGCCAGTAGTATAGCCTCAAACAATGAGCAGTTCTTC. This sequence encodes CASSIASNNEQFF.

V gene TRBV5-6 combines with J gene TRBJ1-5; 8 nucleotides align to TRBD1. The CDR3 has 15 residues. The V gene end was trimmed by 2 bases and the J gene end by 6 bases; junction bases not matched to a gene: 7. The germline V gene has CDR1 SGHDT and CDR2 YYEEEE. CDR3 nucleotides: TGTGCCAGCAGCTTTGGCAGGGGGCGGACTCAGCCCCAGCATTTT. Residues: CASSFGRGRTQPQHF.

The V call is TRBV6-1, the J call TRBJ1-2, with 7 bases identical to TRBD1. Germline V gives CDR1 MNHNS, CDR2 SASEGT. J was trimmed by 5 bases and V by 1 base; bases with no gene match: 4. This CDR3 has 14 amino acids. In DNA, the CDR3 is TGTGCCAGCAGTGAAGATACAGGGGATTATGGCTACACCTTC. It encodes CASSEDTGDYGYTF.

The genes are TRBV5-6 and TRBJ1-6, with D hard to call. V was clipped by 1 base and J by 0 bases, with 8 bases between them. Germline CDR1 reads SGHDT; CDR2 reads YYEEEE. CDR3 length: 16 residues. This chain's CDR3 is CASSLFVSSYNSPLHF. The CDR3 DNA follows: TGTGCCAGCAGCTTGTTCGTAAGCTCCTATAATTCACCCCTCCACTTT.

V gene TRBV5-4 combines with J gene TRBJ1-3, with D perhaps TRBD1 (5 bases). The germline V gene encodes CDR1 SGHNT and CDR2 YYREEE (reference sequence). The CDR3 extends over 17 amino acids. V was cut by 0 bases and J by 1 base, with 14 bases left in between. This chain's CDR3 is CASSLDQGARSGNTIYF. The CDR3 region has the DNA TGTGCCAGCAGCTTGGATCAGGGCGCCCGGTCTGGAAACACCATATATTTT.

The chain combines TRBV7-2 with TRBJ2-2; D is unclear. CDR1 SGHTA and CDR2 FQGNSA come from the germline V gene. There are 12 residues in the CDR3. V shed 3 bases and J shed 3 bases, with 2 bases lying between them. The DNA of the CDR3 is TGTGCCAGCAGCTTTCACACCGGGGAGCTGTTTTTT. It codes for CASSFHTGELFF.

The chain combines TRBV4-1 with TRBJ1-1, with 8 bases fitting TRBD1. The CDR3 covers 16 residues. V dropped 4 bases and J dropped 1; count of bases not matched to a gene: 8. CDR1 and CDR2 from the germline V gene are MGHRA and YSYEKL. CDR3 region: CASSRGQVKPNTEAFF. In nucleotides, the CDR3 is TGCGCCAGCAGCCGGGGACAGGTAAAGCCGAACACTGAAGCTTTCTTT.

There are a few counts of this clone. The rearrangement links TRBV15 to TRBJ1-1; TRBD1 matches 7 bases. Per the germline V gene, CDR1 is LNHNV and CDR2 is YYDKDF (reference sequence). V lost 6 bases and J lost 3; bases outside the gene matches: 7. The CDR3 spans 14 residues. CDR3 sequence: CATSRTGWDTEAFF. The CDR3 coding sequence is TGTGCCACCAGTCGGACAGGATGGGACACTGAAGCTTTCTTT. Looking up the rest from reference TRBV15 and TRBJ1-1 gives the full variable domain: DAMVIQNPRYQVTQFGKPVTLSCSQTLNHNVMYWYQQKSSQAPKLLFHYYDKDFNNEADTPDNFQSRRPNTSFCFLDIRSPGLGDTAMYLCATSRTGWDTEAFFGQGTRLTVV.

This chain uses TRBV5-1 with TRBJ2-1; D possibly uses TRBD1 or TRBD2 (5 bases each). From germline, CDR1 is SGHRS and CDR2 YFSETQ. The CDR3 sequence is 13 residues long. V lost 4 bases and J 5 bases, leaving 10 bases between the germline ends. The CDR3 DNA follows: TGCGCCAGCAGCCTCGGGACGCACAATGAGCAGTTCTTC. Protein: CASSLGTHNEQFF.

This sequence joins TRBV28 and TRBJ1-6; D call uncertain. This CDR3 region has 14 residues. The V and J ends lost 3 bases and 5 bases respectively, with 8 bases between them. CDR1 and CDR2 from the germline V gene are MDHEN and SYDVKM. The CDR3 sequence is CASSLTGDNSPLHF. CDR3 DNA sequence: TGTGCCAGCAGTTTGACGGGAGATAATTCACCCCTCCACTTT. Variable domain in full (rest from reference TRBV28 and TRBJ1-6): DVKVTQSSRYLVKRTGEKVFLECVQDMDHENMFWYRQDPGLGLRLIYFSYDVKMKEKGDIPEGYSVSREKKERFSLILESASTNQTSMYLCASSLTGDNSPLHFGNGTRLTVT.

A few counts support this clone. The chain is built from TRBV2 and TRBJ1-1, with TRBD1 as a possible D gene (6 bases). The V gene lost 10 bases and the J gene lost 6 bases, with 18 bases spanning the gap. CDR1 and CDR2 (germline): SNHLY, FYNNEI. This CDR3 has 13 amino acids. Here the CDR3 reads CATKGHAVAEAFF. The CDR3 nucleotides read TGTGCCACGAAGGGACACGCGGTAGCTGAAGCTTTCTTT.

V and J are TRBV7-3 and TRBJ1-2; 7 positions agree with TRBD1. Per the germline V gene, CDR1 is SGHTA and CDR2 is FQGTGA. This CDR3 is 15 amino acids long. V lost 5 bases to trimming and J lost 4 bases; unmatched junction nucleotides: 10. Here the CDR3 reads CASSPSPGGIYGYTF. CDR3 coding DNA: TGTGCCAGCAGCCCTTCCCCAGGGGGAATCTATGGCTACACCTTC.

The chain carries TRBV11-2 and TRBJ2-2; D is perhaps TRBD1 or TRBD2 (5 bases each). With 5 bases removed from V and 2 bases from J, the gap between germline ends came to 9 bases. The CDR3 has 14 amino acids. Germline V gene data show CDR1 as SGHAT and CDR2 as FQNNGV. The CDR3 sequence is CASSPGTNTGELFF. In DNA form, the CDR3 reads TGTGCCAGCAGCCCGGGGACCAACACCGGGGAGCTGTTTTTT.

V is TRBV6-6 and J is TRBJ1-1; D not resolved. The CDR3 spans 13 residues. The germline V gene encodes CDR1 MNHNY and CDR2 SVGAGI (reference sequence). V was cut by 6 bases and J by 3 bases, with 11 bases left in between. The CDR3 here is CASRPGPHTEAFF. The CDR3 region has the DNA TGTGCCAGCAGACCCGGGCCGCACACTGAAGCTTTCTTT.

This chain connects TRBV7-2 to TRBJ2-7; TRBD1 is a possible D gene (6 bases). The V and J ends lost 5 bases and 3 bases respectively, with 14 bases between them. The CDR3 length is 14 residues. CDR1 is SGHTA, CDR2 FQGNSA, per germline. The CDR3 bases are TGTGCCAGCAGCCCGCAACAGGGACGCTACGAGCAGTACTTC. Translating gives CASSPQQGRYEQYF.

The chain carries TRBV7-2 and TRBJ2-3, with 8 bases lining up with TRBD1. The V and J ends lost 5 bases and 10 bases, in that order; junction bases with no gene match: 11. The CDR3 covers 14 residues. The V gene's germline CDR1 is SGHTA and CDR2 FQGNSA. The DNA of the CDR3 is TGTGCCAGCAGCAGCAACGACAGGGGTTTATCGCAGTATTTT. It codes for CASSSNDRGLSQYF.

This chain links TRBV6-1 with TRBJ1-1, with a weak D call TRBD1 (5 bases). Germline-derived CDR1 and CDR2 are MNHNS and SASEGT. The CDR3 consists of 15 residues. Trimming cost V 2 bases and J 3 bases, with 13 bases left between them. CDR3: CASSEQPGRDTEAFF. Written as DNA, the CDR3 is TGTGCCAGCAGTGAACAACCAGGGAGAGACACTGAAGCTTTCTTT.

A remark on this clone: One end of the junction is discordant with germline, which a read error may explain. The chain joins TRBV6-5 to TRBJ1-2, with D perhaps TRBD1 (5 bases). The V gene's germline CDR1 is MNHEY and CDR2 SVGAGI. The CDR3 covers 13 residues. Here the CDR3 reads CASSRGTRFLLYF. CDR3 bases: TGTGCCAGCAGTCGCGGGACGCGCTTTCTCCTTTACTTC.

Here the CDR3 reads CATSRDRDYGYTF. In nucleotides, the CDR3 is TGTGCCACCAGCAGAGACAGGGACTATGGCTACACCTTC. The chain has TRBV15 and TRBJ1-2, with a possible D match to TRBD1 (5 bases). The CDR3 is 13 amino acids. Germline V gene sequence: CDR1 LNHNV, CDR2 YYDKDF (reference sequence). Trimming removed 0 bases from V and 3 bases from J, with 5 bases in between.

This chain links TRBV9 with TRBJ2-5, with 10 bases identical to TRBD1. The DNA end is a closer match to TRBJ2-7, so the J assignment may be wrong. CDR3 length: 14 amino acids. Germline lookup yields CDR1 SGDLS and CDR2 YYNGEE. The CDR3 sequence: CASSTRTGGYEQYF. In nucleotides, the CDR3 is TGTGCCAGCAGCACCCGGACAGGGGGCTACGAGCAGTACTTC.

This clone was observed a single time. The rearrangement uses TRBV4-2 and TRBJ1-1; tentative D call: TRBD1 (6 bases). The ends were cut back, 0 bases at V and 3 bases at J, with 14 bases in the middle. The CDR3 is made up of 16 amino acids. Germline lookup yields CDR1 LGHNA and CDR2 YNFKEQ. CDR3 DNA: TGTGCCAGCAGCCAAGAGCCTTTGCAGGGGTACACTGAAGCTTTCTTT. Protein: CASSQEPLQGYTEAFF.

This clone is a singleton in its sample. The CDR3 reads CASSLSGREAFF. CDR3 DNA sequence: TGTGCCAGCAGTTTATCAGGCAGGGAAGCTTTCTTT. This sequence joins TRBV28 and TRBJ1-1, with D hard to call. Germline V gene sequence: CDR1 MDHEN, CDR2 SYDVKM. Trimming removed 1 base at V and 8 bases at J, with 8 bases between. This CDR3 region has 12 residues.

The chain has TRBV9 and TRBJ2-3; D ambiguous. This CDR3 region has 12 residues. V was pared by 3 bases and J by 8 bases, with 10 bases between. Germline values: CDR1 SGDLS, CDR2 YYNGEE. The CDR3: CASSENSGTQYF. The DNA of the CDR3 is TGTGCCAGCAGCGAGAATTCGGGTACGCAGTATTTT.

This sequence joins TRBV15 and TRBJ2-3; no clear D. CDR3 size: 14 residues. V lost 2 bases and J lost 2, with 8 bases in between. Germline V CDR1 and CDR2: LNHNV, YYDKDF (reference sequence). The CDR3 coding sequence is TGTGCCACCAGCAGAAGCCAGTTCACAGATACGCAGTATTTT. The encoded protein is CATSRSQFTDTQYF.

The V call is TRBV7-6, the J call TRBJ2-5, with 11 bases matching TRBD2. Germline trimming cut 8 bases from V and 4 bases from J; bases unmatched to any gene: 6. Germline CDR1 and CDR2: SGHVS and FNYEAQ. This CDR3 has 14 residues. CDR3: CASSLAGVGETQYF. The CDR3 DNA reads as TGTGCCAGCTCACTAGCGGGGGTGGGAGAGACCCAGTACTTC.

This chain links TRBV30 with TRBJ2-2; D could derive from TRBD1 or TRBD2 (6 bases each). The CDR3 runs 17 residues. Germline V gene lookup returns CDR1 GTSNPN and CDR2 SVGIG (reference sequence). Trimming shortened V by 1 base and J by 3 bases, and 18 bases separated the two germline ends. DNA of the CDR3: TGTGCCTGGAGTGGAAATTTTGGGGGGCGCTACACCGGGGAGCTGTTTTTT. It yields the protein CAWSGNFGGRYTGELFF.

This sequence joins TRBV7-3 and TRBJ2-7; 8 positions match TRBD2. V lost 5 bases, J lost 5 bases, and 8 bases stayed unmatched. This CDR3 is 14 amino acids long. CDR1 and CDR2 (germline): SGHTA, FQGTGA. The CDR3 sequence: CASSPGLGDNEQYF. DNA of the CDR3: TGTGCCAGCAGCCCGGGACTAGGTGATAACGAGCAGTACTTC.